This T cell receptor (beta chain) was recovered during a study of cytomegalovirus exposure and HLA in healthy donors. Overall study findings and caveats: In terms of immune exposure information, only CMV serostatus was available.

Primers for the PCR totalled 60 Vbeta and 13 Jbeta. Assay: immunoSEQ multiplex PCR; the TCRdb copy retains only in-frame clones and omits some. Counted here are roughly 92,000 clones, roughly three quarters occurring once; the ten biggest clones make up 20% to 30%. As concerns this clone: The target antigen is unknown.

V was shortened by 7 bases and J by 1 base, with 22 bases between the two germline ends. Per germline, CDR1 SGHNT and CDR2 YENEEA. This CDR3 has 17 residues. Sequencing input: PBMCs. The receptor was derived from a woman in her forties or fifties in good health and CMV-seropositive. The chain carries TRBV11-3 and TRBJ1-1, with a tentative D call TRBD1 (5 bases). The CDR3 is CASIRPGVVGRNTEAFF. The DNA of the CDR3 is TGTGCCAGCATCCGACCGGGGGTTGTTGGGAGGAACACTGAAGCTTTCTTT.